The sequence of this T cell receptor (beta chain) was determined in a study of lymphopenia after photon versus proton radiotherapy. Assay: immunoSEQ multiplex PCR; the TCRdb copy retains only in-frame clones and omits some. Of 60,000 to 75,000 clones listed, approximately 90% are singletons. This clone has a single count. Its target is unknown. Findings and limits, study-wide: In patients who died, overall survival fell as post-nadir TCR diversity dropped more. Relative stability marked proton patients; photon patients lost diversity and naive cells.

Trimming removed 4 bases from V and 6 bases from J; junction bases left unmatched: 6. CDR3 length equals 15 residues. CDR1 and CDR2 from the germline V gene are SEHNR and FQNEAQ (reference sequence). The J gene is TRBJ2-5, the V gene TRBV7-9; 12 positions match TRBD2. The receptor's source is a man older than 75 with esophageal cancer. The sequencing used peripheral blood, collected from a patient treated with proton-based radiotherapy. In DNA form, the CDR3 reads TGTGCCAGCAGCTCCACGACTAGCGGGGGACAGACCCAGTACTTC. Protein sequence: CASSSTTSGGQTQYF.